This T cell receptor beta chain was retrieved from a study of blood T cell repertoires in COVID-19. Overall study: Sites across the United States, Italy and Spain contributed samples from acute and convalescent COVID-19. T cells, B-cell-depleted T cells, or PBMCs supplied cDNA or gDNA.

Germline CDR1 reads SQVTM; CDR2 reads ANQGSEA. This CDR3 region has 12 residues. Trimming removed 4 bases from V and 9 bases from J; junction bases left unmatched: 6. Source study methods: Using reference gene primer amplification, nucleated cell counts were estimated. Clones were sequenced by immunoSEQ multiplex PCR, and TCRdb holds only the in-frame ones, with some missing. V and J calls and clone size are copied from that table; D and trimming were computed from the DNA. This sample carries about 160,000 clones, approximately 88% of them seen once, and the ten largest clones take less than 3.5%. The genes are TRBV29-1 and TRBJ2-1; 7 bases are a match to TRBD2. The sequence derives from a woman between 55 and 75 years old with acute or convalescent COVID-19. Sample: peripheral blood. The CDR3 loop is CSVGLAFGEQFF. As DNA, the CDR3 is TGCAGCGTTGGACTAGCTTTCGGTGAGCAGTTCTTC.